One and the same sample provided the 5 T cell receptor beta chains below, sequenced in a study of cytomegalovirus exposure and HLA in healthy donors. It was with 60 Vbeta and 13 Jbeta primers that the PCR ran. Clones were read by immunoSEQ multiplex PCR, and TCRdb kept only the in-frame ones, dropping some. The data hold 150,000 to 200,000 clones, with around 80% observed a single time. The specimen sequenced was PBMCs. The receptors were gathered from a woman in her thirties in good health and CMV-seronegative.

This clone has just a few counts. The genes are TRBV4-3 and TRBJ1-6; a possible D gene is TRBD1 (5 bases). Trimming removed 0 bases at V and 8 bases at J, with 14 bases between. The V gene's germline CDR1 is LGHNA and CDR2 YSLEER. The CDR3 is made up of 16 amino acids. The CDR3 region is CASSQDVTGPYSPLHF. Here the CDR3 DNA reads TGCGCCAGCAGCCAAGATGTTACAGGACCCTATTCACCCCTCCACTTT.

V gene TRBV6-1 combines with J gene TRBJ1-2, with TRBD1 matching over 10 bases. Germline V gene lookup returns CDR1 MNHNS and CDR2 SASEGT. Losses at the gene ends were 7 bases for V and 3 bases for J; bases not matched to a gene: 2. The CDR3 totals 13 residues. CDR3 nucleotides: TGTGCCAGCAAAGGACAGGGGGACTATGGCTACACCTTC. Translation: CASKGQGDYGYTF.

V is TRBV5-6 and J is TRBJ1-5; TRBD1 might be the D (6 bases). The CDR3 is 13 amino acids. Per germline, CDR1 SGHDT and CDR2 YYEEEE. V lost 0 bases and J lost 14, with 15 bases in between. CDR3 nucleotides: TGTGCCAGCAGCTTGGGGACCGGGACAAGGGAGCATTTT. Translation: CASSLGTGTREHF.

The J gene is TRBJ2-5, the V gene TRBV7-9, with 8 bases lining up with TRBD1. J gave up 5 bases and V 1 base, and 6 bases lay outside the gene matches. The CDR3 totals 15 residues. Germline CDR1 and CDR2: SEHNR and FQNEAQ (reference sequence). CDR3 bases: TGTGCCAGCAGCTTAGGGACAGGGCTTTACGAGACCCAGTACTTC. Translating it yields CASSLGTGLYETQYF.

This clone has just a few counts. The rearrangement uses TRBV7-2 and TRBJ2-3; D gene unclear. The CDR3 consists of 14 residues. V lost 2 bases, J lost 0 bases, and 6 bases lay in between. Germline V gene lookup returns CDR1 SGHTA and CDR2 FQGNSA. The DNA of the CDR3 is TGTGCCAGCAGCTTAAGTACTAGCACAGATACGCAGTATTTT. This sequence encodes CASSLSTSTDTQYF.